These 10 T cell receptor beta chains were sequenced from one sample in a study of T cell responses to AZD1222 COVID-19 vaccine. Libraries were prepared by immunoSEQ multiplex PCR; TCRdb keeps only in-frame clonotypes and omits some of them. The sample gives 90,000 to 120,000 clones, less than 90% of which show up once; about a sixth is in the top ten. The material was peripheral blood, obtained on day 0 of AZD1222 vaccination. The receptors stem from an adult in good health.

The V call is TRBV27, the J call TRBJ1-1; 7 bases align to TRBD1. This CDR3 comprises 14 residues. The V gene's germline CDR1 is MNHEY and CDR2 SMNVEV (reference sequence). Unmatched junction bases numbered 4, after V lost 4 bases and J lost 2 bases. CDR3 protein: CASSSGTANTEAFF. The DNA of the CDR3 is TGTGCCAGCAGTTCAGGGACAGCAAACACTGAAGCTTTCTTT.

The chain recombines TRBV28 with TRBJ1-6; perhaps TRBD1 as D (5 bases). Per the germline V gene, CDR1 is MDHEN and CDR2 is SYDVKM. With 6 bases removed from V and 12 bases from J, the gap between germline ends came to 24 bases. The CDR3 is 16 amino acids. In DNA, the CDR3 is TGTGCCAGCAGGGTGGGAGGCGGGGGAATTCAGGGACCCCTCCACTTT. It encodes CASRVGGGGIQGPLHF.

This chain joins TRBV9 and TRBJ2-3; the match to TRBD2 covers 8 bases. Germline CDR1 is SGDLS and CDR2 is YYNGEE. The CDR3 loop spans 18 amino acids. After removal of 4 bases from V and 2 bases from J, the junction contained 15 bases not matched to a gene. CDR3 DNA sequence: TGTGCCAGCAGCATACGGGGGGGCCCCTCGGAGGCCACAGATACGCAGTATTTT. As protein: CASSIRGGPSEATDTQYF.

This chain joins TRBV19 and TRBJ2-7, with D possibly matching TRBD1 (6 bases). Germline lookup yields CDR1 LNHDA and CDR2 SQIVND (reference sequence). This CDR3 contains 14 residues. V dropped 3 bases and J dropped 6 bases, with 15 bases sitting between them. The CDR3 loop reads CASSIIGQSAEQYF. The DNA for the CDR3 is TGTGCCAGTAGTATCATAGGACAGTCGGCCGAGCAGTACTTC.

The chain is built from TRBV19 and TRBJ1-4; 8 bases match TRBD1. Germline V gene lookup returns CDR1 LNHDA and CDR2 SQIVND (reference sequence). The CDR3 runs to 14 residues. V dropped 3 bases and J dropped 7; count of bases not matched to a gene: 4. In DNA form, the CDR3 reads TGTGCCAGTAGTATCGACAGGGGTGGTGAAAAACTGTTTTTT. Amino acid sequence: CASSIDRGGEKLFF.

The CDR3, as DNA: TGTGCCAGCAGGGGCAGTTCCTACGAGCAGTACTTC. Translation: CASRGSSYEQYF. This chain joins TRBV2 and TRBJ2-7; no definite D call. This CDR3 is 12 amino acids long. Trimming took off 6 bases at V and 1 base at J, with 7 bases between the two ends. Germline CDR1 is SNHLY and CDR2 is FYNNEI.

The J gene is TRBJ2-7, the V gene TRBV18; D may be TRBD1 (7 bases). Germline V gene lookup returns CDR1 KGHSH and CDR2 LQKENI. The CDR3 length is 15 residues. Trimming removed 3 bases from V and 2 bases from J, with 14 bases in between. The CDR3 region is CASSPVEGAAYEQYF. The DNA of the CDR3 is TGTGCCAGCTCACCGGTGGAGGGGGCGGCCTACGAGCAGTACTTC.

This clone is deemed large (0.1 to 1%). Other DNA sequences within the sample encode an identical CDR3. The rearrangement uses TRBV7-6 and TRBJ2-7; 7 bases match TRBD1. The CDR3 is 14 residues long. CDR1 and CDR2 (germline): SGHVS, FNYEAQ. The V segment lost 1 base and the J segment 5 bases; nucleotides outside the gene matches: 5. DNA for the CDR3: TGTGCCAGCAGCTTAGAGGGGGCGCTTGACGAGCAGTACTTC. This codes for CASSLEGALDEQYF.

This clone was found a few times. The rearrangement joins TRBV27 to TRBJ1-6, with D perhaps matching TRBD1 (6 bases). The CDR3 sequence is 17 residues long. Trimming removed 3 bases from V and 7 bases from J, with 19 bases in between. Germline loops: CDR1 MNHEY, CDR2 SMNVEV (reference sequence). This chain's CDR3 is CASSFSLDSLWNSPLHF. Written as DNA, the CDR3 is TGTGCCAGCAGTTTTAGTCTGGACAGCTTATGGAATTCACCCCTCCACTTT.

The chain carries TRBV6-5 and TRBJ1-5; a possible D gene is TRBD1 (5 bases). With 11 bases removed from V and 5 bases from J, the gap between germline ends came to 16 bases. CDR3 length: 13 residues. Germline values: CDR1 MNHEY, CDR2 SVGAGI. This chain's CDR3 is CAWGDQEDQPQHF. DNA for the CDR3: TGTGCCTGGGGGGACCAGGAAGATCAGCCCCAGCATTTT.